These T cell receptor beta chains were read from a single sample in a study of regulatory T cells in long-lasting Graves disease. MiXCR, run by TCRdb on the multiplex PCR reads, gives a single entry per CDR3 protein. This table has 650,000 to 700,000 distinct CDR3 sequences, approximately 31% appearing once. The sequencing here drew on peripheral blood mononuclear cells (PBMCs), taken when the disease was refractory, from a patient treated with antithyroid drugs. The source of these receptors is a female donor with Graves disease. CDR3s include the opening cysteine and the closing phenylalanine or tryptophan. The order of the fields is clone size, D gene, J gene, V gene, CDR3 protein, CDR3 DNA. D genes are given only for firm matches. Clone size is stated in some rows and not others, as once, few, many or a class when expanded.

few,NA,TRBJ2-5,TRBV11-2,CASSSVGLGGETQYF,TGTGCCAGCAGCTCAGTCGGGTTGGGAGGAGAGACCCAGTACTTC
many,TRBD1,TRBJ1-2,TRBV7-6,CASSLDDRGGGYTF,TGTGCCAGCAGCTTAGACGACAGGGGCGGGGGCTACACCTTC
NA,TRBD1,TRBJ1-1,TRBV5-8,CASSLVVGARGTEAFF,TGTGCCAGCAGCTTGGTGGTAGGGGCCAGGGGGACTGAAGCTTTCTTT
NA,TRBD2,TRBJ2-7,TRBV20-1,CSARAPAGGSYEQYF,TGCAGTGCTAGAGCCCCAGCGGGAGGTTCCTACGAGCAGTACTTC
once,TRBD1,TRBJ1-4,TRBV6-2/TRBV6-3,CASSDLTGNGEKLFF,TGTGCCAGCAGTGACTTGACAGGGAATGGTGAAAAACTGTTTTTT
NA,NA,TRBJ1-2,TRBV9,CASSGGDKFSYGYTF,TGTGCCAGCAGCGGGGGGGACAAATTCTCCTATGGCTACACCTTC
few,TRBD1,TRBJ1-1,TRBV3-1,CASSRDRGKVAFF,TGTGCCAGCAGCCGGGACAGGGGAAAGGTAGCTTTCTTT
NA,NA,TRBJ1-5,TRBV12-3/TRBV12-4,CASRRPGDSEPQHF,TGTGCCAGCCGCCGTCCAGGGGATTCGGAGCCCCAGCATTTT
few,TRBD1,TRBJ1-2,TRBV4-1,CASSQAGTEYGYTF,TGCGCCAGCAGCCAAGCCGGGACAGAGTATGGCTACACCTTC
NA,NA,TRBJ2-5,TRBV20-1,CSARYLRETQYF,TGCAGTGCTAGATATCTACGAGAGACCCAGTACTTC
few,TRBD2,TRBJ2-5,TRBV7-2,CASSLDAGGREGPETQYF,TGTGCCAGCAGCTTAGATGCTGGGGGGCGGGAGGGCCCGGAGACCCAGTACTTC
few,TRBD1,TRBJ2-7,TRBV20-1,CSAGQGYYEQYF,TGCAGTGCGGGACAGGGATACTACGAGCAGTACTTC
NA,NA,TRBJ1-5,TRBV20-1,CSAGLGSNQPQHF,TGCAGTGCTGGCTTGGGGTCCAATCAGCCCCAGCATTTT
few,TRBD2,TRBJ2-1,TRBV6-1,CASGGGLAGRTSYNEQFF,TGTGCCAGCGGAGGAGGTCTAGCGGGCAGAACCTCCTACAATGAGCAGTTCTTC
once,TRBD2,TRBJ2-2,TRBV9,CASSERLAGAGELFF,TGTGCCAGCAGCGAACGACTAGCGGGAGCCGGGGAGCTGTTTTTT
NA,NA,TRBJ2-7,TRBV6-1,CASIQGGRLTPYEQYF,TGTGCCAGCATTCAAGGGGGACGCTTGACTCCCTACGAGCAGTACTTC
many,NA,TRBJ1-2,TRBV28,CASSLTMAYGYTF,TGTGCCAGCAGTTTGACCATGGCGTATGGCTACACCTTC
NA,TRBD1,TRBJ2-7,TRBV5-1,CASSSSQGAGDEQYF,TGCGCCAGCAGCTCCTCGCAGGGGGCTGGAGACGAGCAGTACTTC
few,NA,TRBJ2-7,TRBV11-2,CASSLGAGTYYEQYF,TGTGCCAGCAGCTTAGGGGCAGGGACTTACTACGAGCAGTACTTC
few,NA,TRBJ2-7,TRBV10-3,CAIRGRSCSYEQYF,TGTGCCATCAGGGGCAGGTCCTGTTCCTACGAGCAGTACTTC
few,NA,TRBJ2-2,TRBV11-2,CASSLDGRHTGELFF,TGTGCCAGCAGCTTAGATGGACGCCACACCGGGGAGCTGTTTTTT
once,NA,TRBJ1-1,TRBV30,CAWSLGPGINTEAFF,TGTGCCTGGAGTTTAGGTCCAGGGATAAACACTGAAGCTTTCTTT
NA,NA,TRBJ2-7,TRBV10-1,CASSSMASYEQYF,TGCGCCAGCAGTTCGATGGCTTCCTACGAGCAGTACTTC
few,TRBD1,TRBJ2-7,TRBV20-1,CSARAGTGPREQYF,TGCAGTGCGAGGGCCGGGACAGGGCCACGGGAGCAGTACTTC
many,NA,TRBJ2-7,TRBV12-3/TRBV12-4,CASSLSGTPPYEQYF,TGTGCCAGCAGTTTATCAGGGACACCCCCCTACGAGCAGTACTTC
few,TRBD1,TRBJ2-1,TRBV7-2,CASSTRTGSLNNEQFF,TGTGCCAGCAGCACAAGGACAGGGTCTTTGAACAATGAGCAGTTCTTC
NA,NA,TRBJ1-2,TRBV3-1,CASNQGHGYTF,TGTGCCAGCAACCAGGGCCACGGCTACACCTTC
many,TRBD1,TRBJ2-5,TRBV27,CASSPNRDRVAETQYF,TGTGCCAGCAGTCCTAACCGGGACAGGGTTGCGGAGACCCAGTACTTC
many,NA,TRBJ1-5,TRBV12-3/TRBV12-4,CASSLDRRTGQPQHF,TGTGCCAGCAGTTTAGATAGGCGTACCGGTCAGCCCCAGCATTTT
many,TRBD1,TRBJ1-1,TRBV20-1,CSALGQINTEAFF,TGCAGTGCCCTGGGACAGATAAACACTGAAGCTTTCTTT
NA,NA,TRBJ1-1,TRBV6-1,CASSRPQGTEAFF,TGTGCCAGCAGTCGCCCTCAGGGAACTGAAGCTTTCTTT
NA,NA,TRBJ1-1,TRBV6-5,CASSSSKRMNTEAFF,TGTGCCAGCAGTTCGTCCAAGCGGATGAACACTGAAGCTTTCTTT
many,NA,TRBJ1-1,TRBV27,CASSQMGDMNTEAFF,TGTGCCAGCTCCCAAATGGGCGACATGAACACTGAAGCTTTCTTT
NA,NA,TRBJ1-3,TRBV12-3/TRBV12-4,CASSLVVQVRFSGNTIYF,TGTGCCAGCAGTTTAGTGGTACAGGTCCGTTTCTCTGGAAACACCATATATTTT
NA,TRBD1,TRBJ1-3,TRBV2,CASSRDSGGSTIYF,TGTGCCAGCAGCCGGGACAGCGGGGGGTCCACCATATATTTT
once,NA,TRBJ1-1,TRBV28,CASSQYGEGMNTEAFF,TGTGCCAGCAGCCAATACGGGGAGGGAATGAACACTGAAGCTTTCTTT
NA,NA,TRBJ1-1,TRBV29-1,CSLGGLNTEAFF,TGCAGCTTGGGGGGTCTGAACACTGAAGCTTTCTTT
NA,TRBD2,TRBJ2-5,TRBV4-2,CASSQVTSGRPTETQYF,TGTGCCAGCAGCCAAGTTACTAGCGGGAGACCCACAGAGACCCAGTACTTC
many,TRBD2,TRBJ2-5,TRBV11-2,CASSPGTSGGKQETQYF,TGTGCCAGCAGCCCCGGGACTAGCGGAGGGAAGCAAGAGACCCAGTACTTC
few,NA,TRBJ2-7,TRBV27,CASSQGTTTYEQYF,TGTGCCAGCAGTCAGGGGACAACCACCTACGAGCAGTACTTC
NA,TRBD2,TRBJ2-2,TRBV10-3,CAIRDSRNSGSTGELFF,TGTGCCATCAGGGACAGCCGGAATAGCGGGAGCACCGGGGAGCTGTTTTTT
few,NA,TRBJ1-1,TRBV6-5,CASSYVGGGTEAFF,TGTGCCAGCAGTTACGTCGGGGGCGGCACTGAAGCTTTCTTT
NA,TRBD2,TRBJ2-7,TRBV20-1,CSAPPELAAAYEQYF,TGCAGTGCCCCACCCGAACTAGCGGCAGCCTACGAGCAGTACTTC
NA,NA,TRBJ2-5,TRBV7-3,CASSSWSRGIETQYF,TGTGCCAGCAGCTCCTGGAGTCGCGGGATAGAGACCCAGTACTTC
few,TRBD2,TRBJ2-3,TRBV27,CASSSQSVAGGPADTQYF,TGTGCCAGCAGTTCCCAATCCGTAGCGGGAGGGCCCGCAGATACGCAGTATTTT
NA,NA,TRBJ2-5,TRBV5-5,CASSLGFGGMETQYF,TGTGCCAGCAGCCTTGGTTTTGGGGGCATGGAGACCCAGTACTTC
few,NA,TRBJ1-5,TRBV7-8,CASSFGVTGGNQPQHF,TGTGCCAGCAGCTTTGGGGTGACGGGCGGAAATCAGCCCCAGCATTTT
few,NA,TRBJ1-5,TRBV5-1,CASSTGDSNQPQHF,TGCGCCAGCAGCACGGGAGATAGCAATCAGCCCCAGCATTTT
NA,NA,TRBJ1-1,TRBV20-1,CSARDRGAMNTEAFF,TGCAGTGCTAGAGATAGGGGGGCGATGAACACTGAAGCTTTCTTT
NA,TRBD1,TRBJ2-1,TRBV10-3,CAISDSNARGHNEQFF,TGTGCCATCAGTGACTCGAATGCCAGGGGGCACAATGAGCAGTTCTTC
NA,NA,TRBJ2-2,TRBV5-1,CASLDITNTGELFF,TGCGCCAGCTTGGACATTACGAACACCGGGGAGCTGTTTTTT
NA,NA,TRBJ2-7,TRBV7-3,CASSLLGGPMSYEQYF,TGTGCCAGCAGCTTACTGGGGGGGCCAATGTCCTACGAGCAGTACTTC
once,TRBD1,TRBJ2-3,TRBV6-1,CASRRDRGYTDTQYF,TGTGCCAGCAGGAGGGACAGGGGATACACAGATACGCAGTATTTT